This TCR beta chain was retrieved from a study of naive and memory T cell subsets. Study observations and caveats: Naive repertoires, especially CD8, held a few larger clonotypes, possibly memory cells re-expressing CD45RA.

An equimolar mix of two oligonucleotides served as the beta constant-region primer for TRBC1 and TRBC2. Four rounds of PCR amplified the ligated cDNA using nested alpha and beta constant-region primers plus SP2. TCRdb reanalysed the UMI-ligation and nested PCR reads using MiXCR and keeps one entry per CDR3 protein. This table has approximately 150,000 distinct CDR3 sequences, about 23% appearing once. This CDR3 contains 18 residues. The V end lost 3 bases, the J end lost 7 bases, and 26 bases lay between the germline ends. Germline CDR1 reads MNHEY; CDR2 reads SVGAGI. Separate alpha and beta amplification began at the second PCR step. To note about this clonotype: The antigen is undetermined.

The source of this sequence is a human donor in good health. The sequenced sample was naive CD4+ T cells from blood. J is TRBJ2-3 and V is TRBV6-5; D may be TRBD1 or TRBD2 (6 bases each). The CDR3 region is CASSYFESVGGIGYTQYF. DNA for the CDR3: TGTGCCAGCAGTTATTTTGAGTCAGTCGGGGGCATCGGGTATACGCAGTATTTT.